This T cell receptor beta chain was captured by sequencing in a study of cytomegalovirus exposure and HLA in healthy donors. Per the germline V gene, CDR1 is SGHTA and CDR2 is FQGNSA. V lost 5 bases and J 2 bases, leaving 12 bases between the germline ends. The CDR3 has 14 amino acids. About this clone itself: Its antigen remains unknown.

PCR used 60 Vbeta primers and 13 Jbeta primers. The protocol was immunoSEQ multiplex PCR, while the TCRdb copy is restricted to in-frame clones and leaves out a portion. The repertoire holds 130,000 or so clones, with roughly three quarters as singletons. The donors comprised healthy bone marrow donors. General study points: Altogether, 150 to 200 TCR beta chains were recorded as cytomegalovirus-associated. In a later analysis, a missense DCLRE1C variant was linked to TCR beta V- and J-gene trimming. A later analysis reportedly identified an Asian-associated ancestry cluster as carrying fewer N-insertions than the 666-donor mean.

The sample was PBMCs. J is TRBJ2-5 and V is TRBV7-2; D is unresolved. The sequence was obtained from a woman between 18 and 29 years old in good health and CMV-seronegative. CDR3 loop: CASSPLVQQETQYF. CDR3 nucleotide sequence: TGTGCCAGCAGCCCCCTAGTCCAACAAGAGACCCAGTACTTC. Full variable domain (missing parts from reference TRBV7-2 and TRBJ2-5): GAGVSQSPSNKVTEKGKDVELRCDPISGHTALYWYRQSLGQGLEFLIYFQGNSAPDKSGLPSDRFSAERTGGSVSTLTIQRTQQEDSAVYLCASSPLVQQETQYFGPGTRLLVL.